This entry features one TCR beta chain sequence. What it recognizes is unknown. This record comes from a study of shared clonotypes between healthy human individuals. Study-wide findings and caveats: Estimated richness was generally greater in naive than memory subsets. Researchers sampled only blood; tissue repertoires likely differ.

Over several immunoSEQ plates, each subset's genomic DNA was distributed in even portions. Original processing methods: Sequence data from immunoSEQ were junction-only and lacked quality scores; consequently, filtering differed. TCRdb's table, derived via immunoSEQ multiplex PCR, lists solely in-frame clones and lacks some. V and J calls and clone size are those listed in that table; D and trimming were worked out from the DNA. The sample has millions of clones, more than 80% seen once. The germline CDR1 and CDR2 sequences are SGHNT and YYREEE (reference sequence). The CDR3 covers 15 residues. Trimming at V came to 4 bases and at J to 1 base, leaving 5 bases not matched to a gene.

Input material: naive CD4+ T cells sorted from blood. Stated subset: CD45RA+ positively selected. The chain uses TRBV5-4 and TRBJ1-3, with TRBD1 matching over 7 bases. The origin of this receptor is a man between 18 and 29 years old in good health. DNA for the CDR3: TGTGCCAGCAGCACCTCGACAGGGTCTGGAAACACCATATATTTT. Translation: CASSTSTGSGNTIYF.